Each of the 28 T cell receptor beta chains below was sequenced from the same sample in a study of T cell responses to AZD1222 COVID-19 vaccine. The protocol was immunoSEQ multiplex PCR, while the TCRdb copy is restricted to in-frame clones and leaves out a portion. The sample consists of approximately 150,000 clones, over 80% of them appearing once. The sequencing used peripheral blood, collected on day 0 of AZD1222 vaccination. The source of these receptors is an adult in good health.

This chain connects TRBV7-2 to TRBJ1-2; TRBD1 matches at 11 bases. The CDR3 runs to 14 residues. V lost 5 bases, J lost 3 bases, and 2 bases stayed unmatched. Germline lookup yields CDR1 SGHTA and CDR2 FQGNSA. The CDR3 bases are TGTGCCAGCAGCCTGGGACAGGGGGACTATGGCTACACCTTC. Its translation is CASSLGQGDYGYTF.

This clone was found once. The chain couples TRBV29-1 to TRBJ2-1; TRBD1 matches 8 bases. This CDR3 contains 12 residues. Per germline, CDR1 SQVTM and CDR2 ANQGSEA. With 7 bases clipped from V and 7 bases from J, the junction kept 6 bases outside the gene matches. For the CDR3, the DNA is TGCAGCGGGGGGACAGGAACGAATGAGCAGTTCTTC. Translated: CSGGTGTNEQFF.

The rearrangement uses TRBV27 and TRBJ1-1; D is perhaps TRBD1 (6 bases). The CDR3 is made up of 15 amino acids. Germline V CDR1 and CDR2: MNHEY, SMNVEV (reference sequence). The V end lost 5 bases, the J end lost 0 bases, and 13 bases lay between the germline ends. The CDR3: CASSPSGGLNTEAFF. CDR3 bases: TGTGCCAGCAGTCCCTCCGGGGGGCTGAACACTGAAGCTTTCTTT.

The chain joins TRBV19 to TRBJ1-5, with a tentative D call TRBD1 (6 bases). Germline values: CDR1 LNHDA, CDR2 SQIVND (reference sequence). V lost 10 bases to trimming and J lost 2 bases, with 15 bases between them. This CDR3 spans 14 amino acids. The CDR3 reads CATSLGGRNQPQHF. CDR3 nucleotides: TGTGCCACCTCCTTAGGGGGACGCAATCAGCCCCAGCATTTT. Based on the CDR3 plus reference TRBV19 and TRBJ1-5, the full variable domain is DGGITQSPKYLFRKEGQNVTLSCEQNLNHDAMYWYRQDPGQGLRLIYYSQIVNDFQKGDIAEGYSVSREKKESFPLTVTSAQKNPTAFYLCATSLGGRNQPQHFGDGTRLSIL.

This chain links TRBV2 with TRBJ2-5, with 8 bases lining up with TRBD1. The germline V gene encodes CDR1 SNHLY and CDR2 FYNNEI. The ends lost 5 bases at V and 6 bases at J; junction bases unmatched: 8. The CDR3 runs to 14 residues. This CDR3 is CASSFQDREKTQYF. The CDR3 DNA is TGTGCCAGCAGTTTCCAGGACAGGGAGAAGACCCAGTACTTC. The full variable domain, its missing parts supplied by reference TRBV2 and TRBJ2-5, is EPEVTQTPSHQVTQMGQEVILRCVPISNHLYFYWYRQILGQKVEFLVSFYNNEISEKSEIFDDQFSVERPDGSNFTLKIRSTKLEDSAMYFCASSFQDREKTQYFGPGTRLLVL.

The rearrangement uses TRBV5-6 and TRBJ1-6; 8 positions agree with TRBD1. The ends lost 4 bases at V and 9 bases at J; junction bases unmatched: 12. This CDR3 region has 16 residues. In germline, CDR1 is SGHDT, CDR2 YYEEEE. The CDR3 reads CASSTRTGTGTSPLHF. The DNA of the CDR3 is TGTGCCAGCAGCACTCGGACCGGGACAGGCACTTCACCCCTCCACTTT.

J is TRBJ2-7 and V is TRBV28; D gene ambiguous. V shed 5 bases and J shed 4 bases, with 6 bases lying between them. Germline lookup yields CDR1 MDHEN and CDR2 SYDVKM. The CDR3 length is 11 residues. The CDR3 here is CASSKNYEQYF. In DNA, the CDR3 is TGTGCCAGCAGTAAAAATTACGAGCAGTACTTC.

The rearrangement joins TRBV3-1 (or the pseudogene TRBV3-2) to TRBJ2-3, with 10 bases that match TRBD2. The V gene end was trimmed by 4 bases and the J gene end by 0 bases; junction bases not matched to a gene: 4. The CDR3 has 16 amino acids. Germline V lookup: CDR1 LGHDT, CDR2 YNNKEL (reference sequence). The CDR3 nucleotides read TGTGCCAGCAGCCGGCGGACTAGCGGCAGCACAGATACGCAGTATTTT. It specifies CASSRRTSGSTDTQYF.

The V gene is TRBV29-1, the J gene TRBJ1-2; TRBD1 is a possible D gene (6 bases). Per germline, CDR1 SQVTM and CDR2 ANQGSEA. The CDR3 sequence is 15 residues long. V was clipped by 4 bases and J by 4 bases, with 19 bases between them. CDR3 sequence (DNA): TGCAGCGTTGGCGCACCGTGGACAGCGCCCTATGGCTACACCTTC. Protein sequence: CSVGAPWTAPYGYTF.

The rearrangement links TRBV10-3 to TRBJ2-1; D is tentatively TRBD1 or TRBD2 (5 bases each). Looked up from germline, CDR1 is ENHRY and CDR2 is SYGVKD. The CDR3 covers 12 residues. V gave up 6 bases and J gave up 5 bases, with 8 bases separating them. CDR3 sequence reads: CAIRGTNNEQFF. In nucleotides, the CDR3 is TGTGCCATCAGGGGGACGAACAATGAGCAGTTCTTC.

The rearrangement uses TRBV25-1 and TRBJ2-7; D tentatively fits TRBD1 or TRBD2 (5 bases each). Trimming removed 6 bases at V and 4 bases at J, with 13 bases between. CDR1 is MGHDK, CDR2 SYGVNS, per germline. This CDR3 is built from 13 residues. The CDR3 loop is CASSSWDEYEQYF. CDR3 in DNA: TGTGCCAGCAGCTCTTGGGACGAATACGAGCAGTACTTC.

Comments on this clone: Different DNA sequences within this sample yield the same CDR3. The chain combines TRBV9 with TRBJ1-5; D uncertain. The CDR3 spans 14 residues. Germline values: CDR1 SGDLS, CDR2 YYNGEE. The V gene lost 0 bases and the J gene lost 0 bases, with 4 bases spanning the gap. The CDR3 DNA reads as TGTGCCAGCAGCGTAGCTGGTAGCAATCAGCCCCAGCATTTT. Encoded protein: CASSVAGSNQPQHF.

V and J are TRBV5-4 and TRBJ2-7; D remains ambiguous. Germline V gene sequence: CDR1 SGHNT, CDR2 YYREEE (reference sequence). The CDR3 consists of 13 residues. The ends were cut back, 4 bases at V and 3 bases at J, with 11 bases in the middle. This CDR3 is CASSHPKDYEQYF. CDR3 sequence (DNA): TGTGCCAGCAGCCACCCGAAAGACTACGAGCAGTACTTC.

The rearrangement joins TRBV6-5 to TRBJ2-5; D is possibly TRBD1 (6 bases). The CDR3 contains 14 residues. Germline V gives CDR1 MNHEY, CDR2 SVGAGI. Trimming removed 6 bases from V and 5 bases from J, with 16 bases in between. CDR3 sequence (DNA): TGTGCCAGCAGCCAGGGACACGGGATGGAGACCCAGTACTTC. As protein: CASSQGHGMETQYF.

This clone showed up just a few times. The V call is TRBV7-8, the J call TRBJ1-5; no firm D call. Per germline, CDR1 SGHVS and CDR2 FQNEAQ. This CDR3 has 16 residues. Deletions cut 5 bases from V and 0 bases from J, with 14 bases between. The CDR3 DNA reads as TGTGCCAGCAGCCTGCTTGAGGGAAGTAGCAATCAGCCCCAGCATTTT. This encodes CASSLLEGSSNQPQHF. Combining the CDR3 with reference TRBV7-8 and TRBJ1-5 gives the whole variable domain GAGVSQSPRYKVAKRGQDVALRCDPISGHVSLFWYQQALGQGPEFLTYFQNEAQLDKSGLPSDRFFAERPEGSVSTLKIQRTQQEDSAVYLCASSLLEGSSNQPQHFGDGTRLSIL.

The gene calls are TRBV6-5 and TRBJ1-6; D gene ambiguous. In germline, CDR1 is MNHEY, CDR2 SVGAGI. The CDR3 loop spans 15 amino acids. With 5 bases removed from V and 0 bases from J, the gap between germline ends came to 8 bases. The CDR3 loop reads CASSRGSSYNSPLHF. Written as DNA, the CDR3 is TGTGCCAGCAGTCGAGGGAGCTCCTATAATTCACCCCTCCACTTT.

The CDR3 here is CATRTDSGNTIYF. CDR3 coding DNA: TGCGCCACCAGGACAGACTCTGGAAACACCATATATTTT. V and J are TRBV5-1 and TRBJ1-3; possibly TRBD1 for D (6 bases). Germline V lookup: CDR1 SGHRS, CDR2 YFSETQ. Trimming stripped 9 bases from V and 0 bases from J, with 10 bases between. The CDR3 has 13 amino acids. The complete variable domain, with remaining parts taken from reference TRBV5-1 and TRBJ1-3, reads KAGVTQTPRYLIKTRGQQVTLSCSPISGHRSVSWYQQTPGQGLQFLFEYFSETQRNKGNFPGRFSGRQFSNSRSEMNVSTLELGDSALYLCATRTDSGNTIYFGEGSWLTVV.

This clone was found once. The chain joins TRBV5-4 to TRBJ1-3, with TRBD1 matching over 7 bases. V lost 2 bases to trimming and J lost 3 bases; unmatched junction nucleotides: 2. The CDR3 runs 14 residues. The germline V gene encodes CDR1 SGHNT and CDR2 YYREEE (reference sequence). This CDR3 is CASSLRGLGNTIYF. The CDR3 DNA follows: TGTGCCAGCAGCTTAAGGGGGCTTGGAAACACCATATATTTT.

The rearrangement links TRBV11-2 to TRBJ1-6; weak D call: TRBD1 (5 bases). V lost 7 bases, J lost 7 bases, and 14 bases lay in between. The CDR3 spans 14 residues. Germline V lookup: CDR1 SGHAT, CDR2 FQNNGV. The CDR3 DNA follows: TGTGCCAGCAACCCCGGGACGCAGAATTCACCCCTCCACTTT. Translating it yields CASNPGTQNSPLHF.

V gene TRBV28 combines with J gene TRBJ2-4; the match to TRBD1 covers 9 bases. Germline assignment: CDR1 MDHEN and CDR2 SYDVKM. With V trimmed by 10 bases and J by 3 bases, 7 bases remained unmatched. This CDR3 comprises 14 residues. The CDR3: CATDRGKGKNIQYF. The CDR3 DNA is TGTGCCACCGACAGGGGGAAAGGCAAAAACATTCAGTACTTC. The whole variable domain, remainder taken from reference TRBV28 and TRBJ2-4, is DVKVTQSSRYLVKRTGEKVFLECVQDMDHENMFWYRQDPGLGLRLIYFSYDVKMKEKGDIPEGYSVSREKKERFSLILESASTNQTSMYLCATDRGKGKNIQYFGAGTRLSVL.

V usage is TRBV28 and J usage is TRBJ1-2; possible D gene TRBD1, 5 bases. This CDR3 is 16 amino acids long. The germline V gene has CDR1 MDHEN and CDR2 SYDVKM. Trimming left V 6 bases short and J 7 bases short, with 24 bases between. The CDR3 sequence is CASRKGAGRGIAGYTF. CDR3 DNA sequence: TGTGCCAGCAGAAAGGGCGCGGGGCGGGGTATCGCTGGCTACACCTTC.

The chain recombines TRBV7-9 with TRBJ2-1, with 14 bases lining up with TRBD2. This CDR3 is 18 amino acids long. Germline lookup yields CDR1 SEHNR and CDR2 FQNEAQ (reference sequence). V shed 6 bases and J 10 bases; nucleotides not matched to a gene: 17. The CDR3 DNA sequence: TGTGCCAGCAGATATGCCGGGACTAGCGGGGGTTACCTTAGAGAGCAGTTCTTC. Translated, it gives CASRYAGTSGGYLREQFF.

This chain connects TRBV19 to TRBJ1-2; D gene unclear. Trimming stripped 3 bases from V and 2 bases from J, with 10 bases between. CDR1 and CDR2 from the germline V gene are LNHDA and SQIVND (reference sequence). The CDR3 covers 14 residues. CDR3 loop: CASSILDANYGYTF. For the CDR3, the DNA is TGTGCCAGTAGTATTTTGGATGCAAACTATGGCTACACCTTC.

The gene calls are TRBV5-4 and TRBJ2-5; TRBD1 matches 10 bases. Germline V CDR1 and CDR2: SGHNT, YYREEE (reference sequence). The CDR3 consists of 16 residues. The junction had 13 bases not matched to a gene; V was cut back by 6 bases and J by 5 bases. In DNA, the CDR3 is TGTGCCAGCAACCCTTCCGGGACAGGGGTTTGGGAGACCCAGTACTTC. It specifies CASNPSGTGVWETQYF.

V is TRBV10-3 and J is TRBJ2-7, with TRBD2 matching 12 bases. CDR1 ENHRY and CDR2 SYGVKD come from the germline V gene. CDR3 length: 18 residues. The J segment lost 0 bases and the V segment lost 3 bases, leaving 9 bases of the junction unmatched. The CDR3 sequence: CAISDPTRTSGTSYEQYF. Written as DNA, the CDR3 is TGTGCCATCAGTGACCCAACCCGGACTAGCGGGACCTCCTACGAGCAGTACTTC.

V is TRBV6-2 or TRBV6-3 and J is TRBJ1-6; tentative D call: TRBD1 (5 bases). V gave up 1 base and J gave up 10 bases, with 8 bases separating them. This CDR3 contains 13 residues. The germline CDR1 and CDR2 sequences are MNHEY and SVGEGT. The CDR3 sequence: CASSYLGRSPLHF. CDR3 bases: TGTGCCAGCAGTTACTTGGGACGATCACCCCTCCACTTT.

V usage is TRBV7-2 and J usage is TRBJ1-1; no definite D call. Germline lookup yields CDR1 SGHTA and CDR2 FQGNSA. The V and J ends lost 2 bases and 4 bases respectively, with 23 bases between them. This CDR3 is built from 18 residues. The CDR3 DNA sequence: TGTGCCAGCAGCTTACTTCGGCTTGTGGACTCCGAGGGCACTGAAGCTTTCTTT. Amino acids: CASSLLRLVDSEGTEAFF.

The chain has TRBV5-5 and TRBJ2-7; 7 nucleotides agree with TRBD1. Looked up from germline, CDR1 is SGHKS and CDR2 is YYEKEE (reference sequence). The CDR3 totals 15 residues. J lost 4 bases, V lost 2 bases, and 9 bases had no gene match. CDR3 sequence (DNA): TGTGCCAGCAGCTTCGGACAGGTCGGAAGTTACGAGCAGTACTTC. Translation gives CASSFGQVGSYEQYF.